The TCR beta chain under discussion was sequenced for a study of shared clonotypes between healthy human individuals. The CDR3 totals 13 residues. Deletions cut 9 bases from V and 8 bases from J, with 19 bases between. Germline CDR1 MNHEY, CDR2 SVGAGI. The table came from immunoSEQ multiplex PCR; TCRdb's copy has only in-frame clones and leaves some out. The sample lists about 2.4 million clones, 80% to 95% occurring once. Concerning this clone itself: Other DNA sequences within the sample encode an identical CDR3.

From CD4+ cells came CD45RA+ naive and CD45RA-negative memory subsets. The sample comprised naive CD4+ T cells from PBMCs. The subset here: CD45RA+ positively selected. The clonotype comes from a young man in good health. Some clones in this sample may be carry-over from other donors' samples. The chain uses TRBV6-5 and TRBJ1-2; D possibly corresponds to TRBD1 (5 bases). The CDR3: CASSAYRGGGYTF. CDR3 coding DNA: TGTGCCAGTAGTGCCTACCGGGGCGGGGGCTACACCTTC.